The clone carrying this TCR beta chain was recorded many times. What it recognizes is unknown. The data were taken from a study of early T cells in non-severe SARS-CoV-2 infection. Unique molecular identifiers were attached to individual cDNA molecules. One entry per CDR3 protein, called by TCRdb with MiXCR from the 5' RACE reads. The data hold over 20,000 distinct CDR3 sequences, with roughly 4.7% observed a single time. The CDR3 has 14 amino acids. Study-level findings and limits: In VDJdb matching, anti-spike CD8 responses were favored while private and CD4 specificities went missing.

Material for sequencing was whole blood. This clonotype was sampled from an adult who was a healthcare worker with PCR-confirmed SARS-CoV-2 infection or an uninfected control (not recorded which). The chain employs TRBV12-2 and TRBJ2-7; TRBD2, the table's D call, was not compared with the DNA. TRBV12-2 is an annotated pseudogene. CDR3 coding DNA: TGTGCAAGTCGCCCTCGCTTGAGGGCCTACGAGCAGTACTTC. As protein: CASRPRLRAYEQYF.